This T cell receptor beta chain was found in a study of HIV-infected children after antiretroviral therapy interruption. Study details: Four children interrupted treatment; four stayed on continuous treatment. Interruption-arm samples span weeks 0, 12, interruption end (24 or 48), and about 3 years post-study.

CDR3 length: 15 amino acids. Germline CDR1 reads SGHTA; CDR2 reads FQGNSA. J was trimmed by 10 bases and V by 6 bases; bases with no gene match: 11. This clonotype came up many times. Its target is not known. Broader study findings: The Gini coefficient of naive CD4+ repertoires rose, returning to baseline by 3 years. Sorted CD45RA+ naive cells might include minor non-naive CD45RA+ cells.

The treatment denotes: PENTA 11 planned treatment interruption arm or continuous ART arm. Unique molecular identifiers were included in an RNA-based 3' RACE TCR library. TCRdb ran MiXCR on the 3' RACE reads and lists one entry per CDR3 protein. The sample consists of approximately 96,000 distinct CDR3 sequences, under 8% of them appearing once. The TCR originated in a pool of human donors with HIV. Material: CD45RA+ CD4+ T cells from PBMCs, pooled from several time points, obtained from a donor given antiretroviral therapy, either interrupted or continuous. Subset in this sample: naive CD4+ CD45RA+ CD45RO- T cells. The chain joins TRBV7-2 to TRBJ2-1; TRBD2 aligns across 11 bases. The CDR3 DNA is TGTGCCAGCAGTCCCGGGACTAGCGGCCTCCGGGAGCAGTTCTTC. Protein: CASSPGTSGLREQFF.